The T cell receptor (beta chain) under discussion was sequenced for a study of blood T cell repertoires in COVID-19. Sequencing was performed with immunoSEQ multiplex PCR; in TCRdb, only in-frame clones are kept and a portion is missing. The sample has roughly 500,000 clones, 89% seen once. Trimming took off 6 bases at V and 1 base at J, with 7 bases between the two ends. CDR3 length: 13 residues. The material sequenced was peripheral blood. V and J are TRBV12-3 or TRBV12-4 and TRBJ2-1; TRBD1 is a possible D gene (6 bases). The sequence was collected from a man aged 18 to 30 with COVID-19, enrolled during active disease. CDR3 DNA sequence: TGTGCCAGCAGACAGGGATCCTACAATGAGCAGTTCTTC. It yields the protein CASRQGSYNEQFF.